These 9 T cell receptor beta chains originate from one sample sequenced in a study of blood T cells in healthy people across ages. The use of a sample-barcoded 5' primer and a J-beta primer mix characterized a second PCR of roughly 6 to 11 cycles. MiXCR was run by TCRdb on the 5' RACE reads, yielding one entry per CDR3 protein. This table holds fewer than 2,000,000 distinct CDR3 sequences, approximately 40% found once. Sequencing was carried out using blood. Receptors originate from a human donor in good health.

This clonotype was detected only a few times. The chain is built from TRBV13 and TRBJ2-7; possibly TRBD1 for D (6 bases). CDR3 size: 15 residues. V lost 5 bases and J 0 bases, leaving 14 bases between the germline ends. Germline loops: CDR1 PRHDT, CDR2 FYEKMQ (reference sequence). The CDR3 DNA is TGTGCCAGCAGCCCCGGACAGTTTAGCTCCTACGAGCAGTACTTC. It yields the protein CASSPGQFSSYEQYF. The full variable domain, its missing parts supplied by reference TRBV13 and TRBJ2-7, is AAGVIQSPRHLIKEKRETATLKCYPIPRHDTVYWYQQGPGQDPQFLISFYEKMQSDKGSIPDRFSAQQFSDYHSELNMSSLELGDSALYFCASSPGQFSSYEQYFGPGTRLTVT.

The chain links TRBV5-1 to TRBJ1-2; possibly TRBD1 for D (6 bases). This CDR3 contains 14 residues. The ends were cut back, 4 bases at V and 8 bases at J, with 18 bases in the middle. CDR1 is SGHRS, CDR2 YFSETQ, per germline. The CDR3 loop reads CASSPSTMTGGYTF. The CDR3 bases are TGCGCCAGCAGCCCGAGCACGATGACAGGAGGCTACACCTTC.

This clonotype was seen a handful of times. The chain employs TRBV28 and TRBJ1-5; 8 bases fit TRBD1. From germline, CDR1 is MDHEN and CDR2 SYDVKM. The ends lost 5 bases at V and 3 bases at J; junction bases unmatched: 18. The CDR3 sequence is 19 residues long. The CDR3 DNA is TGTGCCAGCAGTAGATCGGACAGGGTCGATGGAGCGGTCAATCAGCCCCAGCATTTT. Translating it yields CASSRSDRVDGAVNQPQHF.

This clonotype was seen only once. The J gene is TRBJ1-1, the V gene TRBV10-3, with D perhaps matching TRBD1 (6 bases). The CDR3 is 16 amino acids. Germline V gene lookup returns CDR1 ENHRY and CDR2 SYGVKD. Trimming took off 6 bases at V and 4 bases at J, with 21 bases between the two ends. The CDR3 nucleotides read TGTGCCATCAGCGGGGAACTCCAGGGGAAGGGCACTGAAGCTTTCTTT. Its protein product is CAISGELQGKGTEAFF.

This clonotype came up a few times. This rearrangement joins TRBV9 to TRBJ1-1, with D uncertain. With 4 bases removed from V and 4 bases from J, the gap between germline ends came to 14 bases. Germline V gene sequence: CDR1 SGDLS, CDR2 YYNGEE. The CDR3 is 14 residues long. The CDR3 loop reads CASSLVGYPTEAFF. Here the CDR3 DNA reads TGTGCCAGCAGCTTAGTAGGGTATCCCACTGAAGCTTTCTTT.

This rearrangement joins TRBV7-2 to TRBJ2-5, with D maybe TRBD1 (6 bases). V was trimmed by 3 bases and J by 5 bases, leaving 13 bases between them. The germline gives CDR1 SGHTA, CDR2 FQGNSA. The CDR3 runs to 14 residues. CDR3 region: CASSLNRAIETQYF. The DNA of the CDR3 is TGTGCCAGCAGCTTGAACAGGGCAATCGAGACCCAGTACTTC.

Regarding this clonotype: Lacking the conserved final phenylalanine or tryptophan, this CDR3 likely reflects a read error. This chain links TRBV7-8 with TRBJ1-2; the D is unclear. The germline V gene encodes CDR1 SGHVS and CDR2 FQNEAQ. The CDR3 is 13 amino acids. V shed 1 base and J shed 8 bases, with 11 bases lying between them. The CDR3 nucleotides are TGTGCCAGCAGCTTAGAAAGGGTTGGGGGCTACACCCTC. It translates to CASSLERVGGYTL.

This clonotype was seen a handful of times. The chain combines TRBV6-9 with TRBJ2-3; 11 bases fit TRBD1. This CDR3 comprises 14 residues. V lost 4 bases to trimming and J lost 6 bases; unmatched junction nucleotides: 3. CDR1 and CDR2 from the germline V gene are MNHGY and SVAAGI. The CDR3 DNA is TGTGCCAGCAGTTCCGGGACAGGGGGGGATACGCAGTATTTT. Translation: CASSSGTGGDTQYF.

A remark on this clonotype: One end of the junction fails to match germline, which may point to a read error. The CDR3 sequence: CAASDLSGGVDNEQFF. DNA of the CDR3: TGTGCCGCCAGTGACCTTAGCGGGGGGGTGGACAATGAGCAGTTCTTC. V is TRBV24-1 and J is TRBJ2-1; TRBD2 matches 11 bases. The germline CDR1 and CDR2 sequences are KGHDR and SFDVKD. The CDR3 has 16 amino acids.